Below, 11 T cell receptor beta chains from the same sample are listed, as sequenced in a study of OX40 agonist ivuxolimab in advanced cancers. The library was prepared using the immunoSEQ multiplex PCR assay. Held by TCRdb, this immuneACCESS table contains in-frame sequences only and omits some clones. Under half of the omission traces to an unresolved V gene where checked; the cause of the rest is unknown. The sample table holds about 82,000 clones, of which 90% were seen once. The top ten clonotypes cover 0.35% to 0.45% of the sample. The sequenced sample was CD4+ or CD8+ T cells sorted from blood, obtained in a trial of the OX40 agonist ivuxolimab. The receptors shown here come from an adult with an advanced solid tumor such as melanoma, head and neck, liver or kidney cancer.

This chain links TRBV11-2 with TRBJ1-5; 9 bases align to TRBD1. This CDR3 region has 15 residues. From germline, CDR1 is SGHAT and CDR2 FQNNGV. The junction had 5 bases not matched to a gene; V was cut back by 5 bases and J by 3 bases. The CDR3 is CASSVGTGFNQPQHF. The CDR3 coding sequence is TGTGCCAGCAGCGTAGGGACAGGGTTCAATCAGCCCCAGCATTTT.

This clone was found a few times. The V gene is TRBV27, the J gene TRBJ1-2, with a tentative D call TRBD1 (5 bases). Germline CDR1 MNHEY, CDR2 SMNVEV (reference sequence). V shed 4 bases and J shed 8 bases, with 14 bases lying between them. This CDR3 spans 13 amino acids. Here the CDR3 DNA reads TGTGCCAGCAGTTCCCCGGAGGGGCTAGGCTACACCTTC. It specifies CASSSPEGLGYTF.

In this sample, this clone turned up once. The chain is built from TRBV2 and TRBJ2-2; 10 positions match TRBD2. CDR3 length: 16 residues. V lost 5 bases to trimming and J lost 6 bases; unmatched junction nucleotides: 9. The germline CDR1 and CDR2 sequences are SNHLY and FYNNEI. The CDR3 sequence: CASSKGTSAPPGELFF. CDR3 bases: TGTGCCAGCAGTAAAGGGACTAGCGCTCCTCCCGGGGAGCTGTTTTTT.

The chain carries TRBV28 and TRBJ1-5, with 8 bases identical to TRBD1. Germline V gives CDR1 MDHEN, CDR2 SYDVKM. V lost 7 bases to trimming and J lost 5 bases; unmatched junction nucleotides: 4. The CDR3 is 13 residues long. CDR3 bases: TGTGCCAGCACGGGACAGGTCCATCAGCCCCAGCATTTT. Residues: CASTGQVHQPQHF.

This clone has only one observation. The V call is TRBV9, the J call TRBJ2-2; TRBD2 might be the D (5 bases). V was shortened by 3 bases and J by 5 bases, with 11 bases between the two germline ends. This CDR3 is built from 14 residues. The germline gives CDR1 SGDLS, CDR2 YYNGEE. CDR3 residues: CASSAAVNTGELFF. The CDR3 DNA is TGTGCCAGCAGCGCAGCGGTAAATACCGGGGAGCTGTTTTTT.

This sequence joins TRBV2 and TRBJ1-2; weak D call: TRBD1 (6 bases). CDR1 SNHLY and CDR2 FYNNEI come from the germline V gene. V was pared by 2 bases and J by 5 bases, with 15 bases between. The CDR3 is 15 residues long. CDR3 nucleotide sequence: TGTGCCAGCAGTGAAAACAGGGCTAATTCGTATGGCTACACCTTC. Protein: CASSENRANSYGYTF.

V and J are TRBV28 and TRBJ2-6; D is undetermined. Between the trimmed V and J ends, which lost 5 bases and 2 bases, there was a span of 7 bases. CDR1 and CDR2 from the germline V gene are MDHEN and SYDVKM. This CDR3 spans 14 amino acids. CDR3 bases: TGTGCCAGCAGTCTACCCCCTGGGGCCAACGTCCTGACTTTC. Encoded protein: CASSLPPGANVLTF.

V and J are TRBV9 and TRBJ2-1; TRBD2 matches 7 bases. The CDR3 loop spans 13 amino acids. The J segment lost 5 bases and the V segment lost 3 bases, leaving 2 bases of the junction unmatched. Looked up from germline, CDR1 is SGDLS and CDR2 is YYNGEE. As DNA, the CDR3 is TGTGCCAGCAGCGCGGGACTAAACAATGAGCAGTTCTTC. Translation gives CASSAGLNNEQFF.

The CDR3 nucleotides are TGTGCCAGCAGCACCAATAGCAATCAGCCCCAGCATTTT. It yields the protein CASSTNSNQPQHF. V usage is TRBV6-5 and J usage is TRBJ1-5; D gene uncertain. This CDR3 has 13 residues. CDR1 and CDR2 from the germline V gene are MNHEY and SVGAGI. Trimming removed 6 bases at V and 0 bases at J, with 6 bases between.

The count of this clone is one. V gene TRBV18 combines with J gene TRBJ1-5; 7 nucleotides line up with TRBD1. The CDR3 has 14 amino acids. V shed 5 bases and J 4 bases; nucleotides not matched to a gene: 5. Germline assignment: CDR1 KGHSH and CDR2 LQKENI. The CDR3 DNA is TGTGCCAGCTCAAAGGGGACAGCTAATCAGCCCCAGCATTTT. It is translated as CASSKGTANQPQHF.

This CDR3 reads CASRPTRDTGELFF. Written as DNA, the CDR3 is TGTGCCAGCAGGCCGACTAGGGACACCGGGGAGCTGTTTTTT. The V gene is TRBV6-1, the J gene TRBJ2-2; D is possibly TRBD2 (6 bases). Germline V gene data show CDR1 as MNHNS and CDR2 as SASEGT. Trimming cost V 6 bases and J 3 bases, with 11 bases left between them. The CDR3 is made up of 14 amino acids.